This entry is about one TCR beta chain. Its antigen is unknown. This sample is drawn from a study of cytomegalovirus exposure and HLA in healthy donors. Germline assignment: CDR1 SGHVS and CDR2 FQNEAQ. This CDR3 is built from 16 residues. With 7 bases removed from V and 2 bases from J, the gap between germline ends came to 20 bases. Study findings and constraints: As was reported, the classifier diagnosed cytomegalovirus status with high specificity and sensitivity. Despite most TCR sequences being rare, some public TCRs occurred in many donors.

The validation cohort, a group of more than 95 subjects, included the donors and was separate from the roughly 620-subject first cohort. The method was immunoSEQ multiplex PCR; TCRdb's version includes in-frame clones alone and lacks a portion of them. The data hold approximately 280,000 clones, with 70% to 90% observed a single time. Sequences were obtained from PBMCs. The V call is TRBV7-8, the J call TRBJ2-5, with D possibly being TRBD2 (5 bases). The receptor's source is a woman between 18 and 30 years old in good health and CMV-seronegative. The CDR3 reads CASIVWVAGSQETQYF. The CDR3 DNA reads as TGTGCCAGCATCGTATGGGTGGCGGGTTCTCAAGAGACCCAGTACTTC.